This TCR beta chain was profiled in a study of cytomegalovirus exposure and HLA in healthy donors. The PCR employed 60 Vbeta primers together with 13 Jbeta primers. Clones were sequenced by immunoSEQ multiplex PCR, and TCRdb holds only the in-frame ones, with some missing. The profile shows fewer than 200,000 clones, roughly 80% of them singletons. CDR1 SGDLS and CDR2 YYNGEE come from the germline V gene. The CDR3 spans 15 residues. V was clipped by 0 bases and J by 4 bases, with 11 bases between them. Sequencing was carried out using PBMCs. This TCR was sampled from a man aged 25 to 40 in good health and CMV-seropositive. The rearrangement joins TRBV9 to TRBJ1-3; D may be TRBD1 (6 bases). CDR3 nucleotide sequence: TGTGCCAGCAGCGTAGATACAGGGTTCGGAAACACCATATATTTT. This encodes CASSVDTGFGNTIYF.